Listed here is a single TCR beta chain. CDR1 and CDR2 from the germline V gene are MNHEY and SVGAGI. The CDR3 extends over 14 amino acids. Deletions cut 4 bases from V and 5 bases from J, with 14 bases between. The record originates from a study of OX40 agonist ivuxolimab in advanced cancers. For the study at large: Every 2 weeks, patients got intravenous ivuxolimab at one of six dose levels (0.01-10 mg/kg).

The table came from immunoSEQ multiplex PCR; TCRdb's copy has only in-frame clones and leaves some out. The profile shows some 70,000 clones, 80% of them singletons. The sample here was CD4+ or CD8+ T cells sorted from blood, taken in a trial of the OX40 agonist ivuxolimab. The chain uses TRBV6-5 and TRBJ1-1; D is unclear. This TCR was sampled from an adult with an advanced solid tumor such as melanoma, head and neck, liver or kidney cancer. CDR3 in amino acids: CASSFTRGWTEAFF. The CDR3 bases are TGTGCCAGCAGTTTCACCCGCGGCTGGACTGAAGCTTTCTTT.